A single sample is the source of the 31 T cell receptor beta chains below, sequenced in a study of blood T cell repertoires in COVID-19. Profiling relied on immunoSEQ multiplex PCR, and the TCRdb table lists in-frame clones only, not all of them. This table holds some 250,000 clones, more than 75% found once. Sequencing was performed on peripheral blood. The receptors originated from a woman in her 40s who had recovered from COVID-19.

V usage is TRBV19 and J usage is TRBJ1-2; maybe TRBD1 (5 bases). Germline V gives CDR1 LNHDA, CDR2 SQIVND (reference sequence). The CDR3 length is 16 residues. Trimming removed 7 bases from V and 1 base from J, with 19 bases in between. The chain's CDR3 is CASTIRLDTLNYGYTF. CDR3 nucleotide sequence: TGTGCCAGTACCATCCGCTTGGACACCCTTAACTATGGCTACACCTTC.

This rearrangement joins TRBV5-1 to TRBJ2-3, with 8 bases lining up with TRBD2. V shed 0 bases and J 4 bases; nucleotides not matched to a gene: 10. Germline values: CDR1 SGHRS, CDR2 YFSETQ. This CDR3 is built from 17 residues. Written as DNA, the CDR3 is TGCGCCAGCAGCTTGGCCGGGGGTGGCGGGAGGCCAGATACGCAGTATTTT. Its translation: CASSLAGGGGRPDTQYF.

CDR3 sequence (DNA): TGTGCCACCAGTGATTTGCGGTCTGGCTACACCTTC. This encodes CATSDLRSGYTF. The chain carries TRBV24-1 and TRBJ1-2; D remains ambiguous. The CDR3 has 12 amino acids. Trimming shortened V by 0 bases and J by 7 bases, and 5 bases separated the two germline ends. Per the germline V gene, CDR1 is KGHDR and CDR2 is SFDVKD.

The gene calls are TRBV6-2 or TRBV6-3 and TRBJ2-5, with TRBD2 matching 16 bases. There are 17 residues in the CDR3. CDR1 is MNHEY and CDR2 is SVGEGT in the germline V gene. V shed 6 bases and J 5 bases; nucleotides not matched to a gene: 9. The DNA for the CDR3 is TGTGCCAGCAGCCCCGGGACTAGCGGGAGGGCCTCGGAGACCCAGTACTTC. The encoded protein is CASSPGTSGRASETQYF.

The rearrangement uses TRBV6-5 and TRBJ1-3; TRBD1 agrees at 9 bases. Looked up from germline, CDR1 is MNHEY and CDR2 is SVGAGI. Unmatched junction bases numbered 0, after V lost 2 bases and J lost 1 base. The CDR3 covers 15 residues. CDR3 sequence reads: CASSYGQGSGNTIYF. CDR3 DNA sequence: TGTGCCAGCAGTTACGGACAGGGGTCTGGAAACACCATATATTTT.

This sequence joins TRBV2 and TRBJ1-5; D is perhaps TRBD1 (6 bases). V was pared by 3 bases and J by 1 base, with 13 bases between. The germline V gene has CDR1 SNHLY and CDR2 FYNNEI. The CDR3 contains 16 residues. CDR3 loop: CASSEAGALSNQPQHF. The CDR3 bases are TGTGCCAGCAGTGAGGCGGGGGCCCTCAGCAATCAGCCCCAGCATTTT.

The rearrangement uses TRBV9 and TRBJ1-1; 9 nucleotides agree with TRBD1. This CDR3 contains 14 residues. Germline V gives CDR1 SGDLS, CDR2 YYNGEE. Trimming removed 4 bases from V and 11 bases from J; junction bases left unmatched: 12. The CDR3 here is CASSPPDRGSPAFF. The CDR3 DNA follows: TGTGCCAGCAGCCCCCCGGACAGGGGTTCCCCGGCTTTCTTT.

The chain joins TRBV19 to TRBJ2-2, with 7 bases lining up with TRBD2. V was pared by 6 bases and J by 0 bases, with 10 bases of the junction left unmatched. This CDR3 comprises 17 residues. Germline V gene sequence: CDR1 LNHDA, CDR2 SQIVND (reference sequence). CDR3 DNA sequence: TGTGCCAGTAGACCCCGACTAGCCTCCTCGAACACCGGGGAGCTGTTTTTT. This gives the protein CASRPRLASSNTGELFF.

For the CDR3, the DNA is TGTGCCAGCAGCCGCCCGGACAGGCCGAATGAAAAACTGTTTTTT. Amino acid sequence: CASSRPDRPNEKLFF. V and J are TRBV3-1 (or the pseudogene TRBV3-2) and TRBJ1-4; 7 nucleotides match TRBD1. This CDR3 contains 15 residues. With 4 bases clipped from V and 5 bases from J, the junction kept 7 bases outside the gene matches. CDR1 and CDR2 from the germline V gene are LGHDT and YNNKEL (reference sequence).

The chain's CDR3 is CASSEPRDRSRGVPYNEQFF. CDR3 coding DNA: TGCGCCAGCAGTGAGCCAAGAGACAGGTCTCGAGGGGTCCCATACAATGAGCAGTTCTTC. The chain is built from TRBV10-1 and TRBJ2-1, with D tentatively TRBD1 (6 bases). Per the germline V gene, CDR1 is WNHNN and CDR2 is SYGVQD (reference sequence). The CDR3 length is 20 residues. The V and J ends lost 2 bases and 4 bases respectively, with 27 bases between them.

The gene calls are TRBV25-1 and TRBJ2-5; D is ambiguous. V lost 3 bases, J lost 9 bases, and 8 bases lay in between. Germline CDR1 and CDR2: MGHDK and SYGVNS. This CDR3 contains 11 residues. CDR3 loop: CASSDGWAQYF. For the CDR3, the DNA is TGTGCCAGCAGTGACGGGTGGGCCCAGTACTTC.

This chain uses TRBV21-1 with TRBJ2-6; TRBD1 was called by the table and not checked on the DNA. TRBV21-1 is a listed pseudogene. The CDR3 totals 21 residues. The CDR3 protein is CASSKGSETGGPAEGANVLTF. The CDR3 bases are TGTGCCAGCAGCAAAGGGTCGGAGACAGGGGGTCCAGCGGAGGGGGCCAACGTCCTGACTTTC.

The genes are TRBV5-4 and TRBJ1-2; 9 positions agree with TRBD1. The CDR3 covers 15 residues. In germline, CDR1 is SGHNT, CDR2 YYREEE (reference sequence). V shed 2 bases and J 4 bases; nucleotides not matched to a gene: 6. This CDR3 reads CASSLYRGQGYGYTF. In DNA, the CDR3 is TGTGCCAGCAGCTTATACAGGGGGCAGGGCTATGGCTACACCTTC.

J is TRBJ2-2 and V is TRBV6-5; possible D gene TRBD2, 6 bases. Germline CDR1 is MNHEY and CDR2 is SVGAGI. With 2 bases removed from V and 6 bases from J, the gap between germline ends came to 16 bases. CDR3 length: 16 amino acids. CDR3 sequence: CASSYVRPPGAGELFF. The CDR3, as DNA: TGTGCCAGCAGTTACGTGAGGCCCCCGGGGGCCGGGGAGCTGTTTTTT.

The gene calls are TRBV4-2 and TRBJ2-1; 10 bases agree with TRBD1. Germline V CDR1 and CDR2: LGHNA, YNFKEQ. The CDR3 totals 16 residues. V trimming: 0 bases; J trimming: 6 bases; junction bases outside the gene matches: 5. The CDR3 loop is CASSQDGTGVVNEQFF. CDR3 sequence (DNA): TGTGCCAGCAGCCAAGATGGGACAGGGGTCGTCAATGAGCAGTTCTTC.

The V call is TRBV7-2, the J call TRBJ2-7; 9 nucleotides align to TRBD2. This CDR3 spans 14 amino acids. Germline V gene sequence: CDR1 SGHTA, CDR2 FQGNSA. After removal of 0 bases from V and 5 bases from J, the junction contained 2 bases not matched to a gene. CDR3 sequence: CASSLASGSNEQYF. The CDR3 DNA follows: TGTGCCAGCAGCTTAGCTAGCGGGAGCAACGAGCAGTACTTC.

The V and J genes are TRBV30 and TRBJ2-1; 7 bases align to TRBD2. This CDR3 is 17 amino acids long. J gave up 0 bases and V 0 bases, and 8 bases lay outside the gene matches. CDR1 and CDR2 (germline): GTSNPN, SVGIG (reference sequence). CDR3 region: CAWSVLPGGSSYNEQFF. The CDR3 bases are TGTGCCTGGAGTGTACTTCCGGGAGGAAGCTCCTACAATGAGCAGTTCTTC.

The V gene is TRBV5-1, the J gene TRBJ2-5; a weak D match, TRBD2 (6 bases). CDR1 is SGHRS and CDR2 is YFSETQ in the germline V gene. There are 13 residues in the CDR3. Trimming took off 7 bases at V and 5 bases at J, with 15 bases between the two ends. The CDR3, as DNA: TGCGCCAGCGGCGTGGGAGGTTTGGAGACCCAGTACTTC. Protein sequence: CASGVGGLETQYF. Complete variable domain (other parts from reference TRBV5-1 and TRBJ2-5): KAGVTQTPRYLIKTRGQQVTLSCSPISGHRSVSWYQQTPGQGLQFLFEYFSETQRNKGNFPGRFSGRQFSNSRSEMNVSTLELGDSALYLCASGVGGLETQYFGPGTRLLVL.

The chain employs TRBV6-5 and TRBJ2-7; perhaps TRBD2 as D (5 bases). The CDR3 has 10 amino acids. Germline V CDR1 and CDR2: MNHEY, SVGAGI. CDR3 region: CASRGGLCGV. In DNA, the CDR3 is TGTGCCAGCAGGGGCGGGCTTTGCGGCGTC.

J is TRBJ2-5 and V is TRBV7-9; 8 bases fit TRBD2. The V gene end was trimmed by 1 base and the J gene end by 2 bases; junction bases not matched to a gene: 9. The germline gives CDR1 SEHNR, CDR2 FQNEAQ (reference sequence). The CDR3 consists of 17 residues. CDR3 bases: TGTGCCAGCAGCTTAGGGGCGGGAGGTCCCCCACAAGAGACCCAGTACTTC. This encodes CASSLGAGGPPQETQYF.

The CDR3 region is CASSPTTGMNTEAFF. CDR3 nucleotide sequence: TGTGCCAGCAGCCCGACGACAGGGATGAACACTGAAGCTTTCTTT. The chain joins TRBV14 to TRBJ1-1; TRBD1 agrees at 7 bases. The germline CDR1 and CDR2 sequences are SGHDN and FVKESK. The CDR3 has 15 residues. J gave up 0 bases and V 4 bases, and 5 bases lay outside the gene matches.

The chain joins TRBV7-2 to TRBJ2-3, with 11 bases fitting TRBD2. Per the germline V gene, CDR1 is SGHTA and CDR2 is FQGNSA. The CDR3 is 17 residues long. V shed 1 base and J 5 bases; nucleotides not matched to a gene: 8. CDR3 DNA sequence: TGTGCCAGCAGCTTAGGGCTAGCGGGAGGCGGAGGAGATACGCAGTATTTT. Translating gives CASSLGLAGGGGDTQYF.

This sequence joins TRBV7-9 and TRBJ2-1, with D possibly TRBD1 on 6 matching bases. CDR3 length: 14 amino acids. V lost 2 bases to trimming and J lost 9 bases, with 14 bases between them. From germline, CDR1 is SEHNR and CDR2 FQNEAQ (reference sequence). As DNA, the CDR3 is TGTGCCAGCAGCTTAAGGGGGAGCGCGGTTGAGCAGTTCTTC. As protein: CASSLRGSAVEQFF.

With regard to this clone: Relative to the germline gene, one junction end is altered; a read error may explain this. This rearrangement joins TRBV5-1 to TRBJ1-2; 7 bases agree with TRBD1. The CDR3 runs to 15 residues. Germline V gene lookup returns CDR1 SGHRS and CDR2 YFSETQ. This CDR3 reads CANSLGGTANYGYTF. DNA for the CDR3: TGCGCCAACAGCTTGGGTGGGACAGCTAACTATGGCTACACCTTC. The full variable domain, its missing parts supplied by reference TRBV5-1 and TRBJ1-2, is KAGVTQTPRYLIKTRGQQVTLSCSPISGHRSVSWYQQTPGQGLQFLFEYFSETQRNKGNFPGRFSGRQFSNSRSEMNVSTLELGDSALYLCANSLGGTANYGYTFGSGTRLTVV.

V and J are TRBV7-9 and TRBJ1-1; tentatively, D is TRBD1 (5 bases). The CDR3 loop spans 14 amino acids. V was clipped by 1 base and J by 6 bases, with 12 bases between them. The germline CDR1 and CDR2 sequences are SEHNR and FQNEAQ (reference sequence). Here the CDR3 DNA reads TGTGCCAGCAGCTTAGGTGGCAGGGTGGCTGAAGCTTTCTTT. Translated, it gives CASSLGGRVAEAFF.

The chain carries TRBV6-5 and TRBJ2-7; a possible D gene is TRBD2 (5 bases). CDR3 size: 13 residues. V gave up 6 bases and J gave up 3 bases, with 12 bases separating them. The germline CDR1 and CDR2 sequences are MNHEY and SVGAGI. CDR3 nucleotide sequence: TGTGCCAGCAGCCGACCACTAGACTACGAGCAGTACTTC. It codes for CASSRPLDYEQYF.

This clone was seen more than once but under ten times. The chain recombines TRBV3-1 (or the pseudogene TRBV3-2) with TRBJ1-1, with unresolved D. This CDR3 comprises 12 residues. The V gene's germline CDR1 is LGHDT and CDR2 YNNKEL (reference sequence). V lost 2 bases, J lost 6 bases, and 7 bases lay in between. CDR3 in amino acids: CASSQLEAEAFF. The CDR3 DNA sequence: TGTGCCAGCAGCCAACTTGAGGCTGAAGCTTTCTTT.

The rearrangement links TRBV24-1 to TRBJ1-1, with TRBD1 matching over 7 bases. Germline values: CDR1 KGHDR, CDR2 SFDVKD. Losses at the gene ends were 7 bases for V and 1 base for J; bases not matched to a gene: 5. The CDR3 extends over 14 amino acids. The CDR3 reads CATSRTGENTEAFF. CDR3 nucleotide sequence: TGTGCCACCAGCCGCACAGGGGAGAACACTGAAGCTTTCTTT.

Notes on this clone: The sample holds other DNA sequences that translate to the same CDR3. V and J are TRBV6-5 and TRBJ1-3, with D perhaps TRBD1 (6 bases). Trimming removed 6 bases at V and 1 base at J, with 7 bases between. CDR1 is MNHEY and CDR2 is SVGAGI in the germline V gene. The CDR3 runs to 13 residues. CDR3 residues: CASRRGSGNTIYF. For the CDR3, the DNA is TGTGCCAGCAGGAGGGGGTCTGGAAACACCATATATTTT.

The chain is built from TRBV18 and TRBJ1-1; 7 positions agree with TRBD1. The CDR3 covers 15 residues. Germline CDR1 and CDR2: KGHSH and LQKENI. Unmatched junction bases numbered 12, after V lost 10 bases and J lost 1 base. CDR3 nucleotides: TGTGCCACTTCCTCGGCGGGACAGACGAACACTGAAGCTTTCTTT. Protein sequence: CATSSAGQTNTEAFF.

This clone was counted a few times. The rearrangement joins TRBV14 to TRBJ2-3; TRBD2 aligns across 7 bases. The ends lost 0 bases at V and 4 bases at J; junction bases unmatched: 7. CDR1 and CDR2 from the germline V gene are SGHDN and FVKESK. The CDR3 spans 16 residues. The CDR3 coding sequence is TGTGCCAGCAGCCAAGATCTGGTAGGGAGGGCAGATACGCAGTATTTT. It translates to CASSQDLVGRADTQYF.